The 19 T cell receptor beta chains presented below share a single source sample, sequenced in a study of shared clonotypes between healthy human individuals. Clones were read by immunoSEQ multiplex PCR, and TCRdb kept only the in-frame ones, dropping some. Of 640,000 or so clones in the sample, about two thirds were seen once. Sequenced: memory CD4+ T cells sorted from blood. Subset meaning: CD45RA-negative fraction. The receptors were gathered from a woman aged 25 to 39 in good health.

This rearrangement joins TRBV11-2 to TRBJ2-5; 8 bases match TRBD2. V was clipped by 1 base and J by 4 bases; unmatched bases: 2. Germline values: CDR1 SGHAT, CDR2 FQNNGV. This CDR3 contains 14 residues. The DNA for the CDR3 is TGTGCCAGCAGCTTAGTCCTAGCGGGAGAGACCCAGTACTTC. Its protein product is CASSLVLAGETQYF.

CDR3: CASSPPGLSYNEQFF. DNA for the CDR3: TGTGCCAGCAGCCCACCAGGGCTCTCCTACAATGAGCAGTTCTTC. V is TRBV5-5 and J is TRBJ2-1; perhaps TRBD1 as D (5 bases). Germline V gene sequence: CDR1 SGHKS, CDR2 YYEKEE (reference sequence). The germline V and J ends were trimmed by 4 bases and 0 bases, with 11 bases remaining between them. The CDR3 length is 15 residues.

The CDR3 sequence is CSGGSEGLAKNIQYF. The CDR3 DNA is TGCAGCGGGGGCAGCGAGGGGTTAGCCAAAAACATTCAGTACTTC. V gene TRBV29-1 combines with J gene TRBJ2-4, with D perhaps matching TRBD1 or TRBD2 (5 bases each). The CDR3 has 15 amino acids. The germline gives CDR1 SQVTM, CDR2 ANQGSEA. V was cut by 7 bases and J by 0 bases, with 16 bases left in between.

This clone was seen more than once but under ten times. The chain is built from TRBV9 and TRBJ2-7; TRBD1 is a possible D gene (5 bases). This CDR3 is 16 amino acids long. The germline V gene has CDR1 SGDLS and CDR2 YYNGEE. V dropped 0 bases and J dropped 0 bases, with 13 bases sitting between them. The CDR3 DNA sequence: TGTGCCAGCAGCGTAGGAATACAGGAGAACTCCTACGAGCAGTACTTC. Encoded protein: CASSVGIQENSYEQYF. The complete variable domain, with remaining parts taken from reference TRBV9 and TRBJ2-7, reads DSGVTQTPKHLITATGQRVTLRCSPRSGDLSVYWYQQSLDQGLQFLIQYYNGEERAKGNILERFSAQQFPDLHSELNLSSLELGDSALYFCASSVGIQENSYEQYFGPGTRLTVT.

Worth noting for this clone: Other nucleotide sequences in the sample specify the same CDR3. The chain carries TRBV10-3 and TRBJ2-3; D unresolved. CDR1 and CDR2 (germline): ENHRY, SYGVKD. V lost 6 bases and J lost 0, with 1 base in between. CDR3 length equals 11 residues. The CDR3 region has the DNA TGTGCCATCAGGAGCACAGATACGCAGTATTTT. It encodes CAIRSTDTQYF.

V gene TRBV6-5 combines with J gene TRBJ2-7; D is perhaps TRBD2 (6 bases). CDR1 and CDR2 from the germline V gene are MNHEY and SVGAGI. The CDR3 covers 15 residues. The ends were cut back, 5 bases at V and 6 bases at J, with 20 bases in the middle. Here the CDR3 DNA reads TGTGCCAGCAGTCCTCAGCGGGCGGTGCCTCTCGAGCAGTACTTC. This codes for CASSPQRAVPLEQYF.

This chain links TRBV4-1 with TRBJ2-3; 7 bases align to TRBD2. Germline-derived CDR1 and CDR2 are MGHRA and YSYEKL. The CDR3 extends over 16 amino acids. V lost 1 base and J lost 9; bases outside the gene matches: 13. The CDR3 DNA sequence: TGCGCCAGCAGCCAAGGTGCTAGCGGCAACCCTCACACGCAGTATTTT. Translation: CASSQGASGNPHTQYF.

V usage is TRBV10-3 and J usage is TRBJ1-5, with unresolved D. The V and J ends lost 3 bases and 7 bases respectively, with 10 bases between them. Germline CDR1 reads ENHRY; CDR2 reads SYGVKD. The CDR3 totals 13 residues. The CDR3 sequence: CAISEGVGQPQHF. CDR3 DNA: TGTGCCATCAGTGAAGGCGTTGGGCAGCCCCAGCATTTT.

V gene TRBV18 combines with J gene TRBJ2-7, with TRBD1 identical over 7 bases. The CDR3 length is 15 residues. Germline CDR1 and CDR2: KGHSH and LQKENI. V dropped 4 bases and J dropped 1; count of bases not matched to a gene: 7. The CDR3 sequence: CASSRNRGESYEQYF. CDR3 coding DNA: TGTGCCAGCTCACGTAACAGGGGCGAGTCCTACGAGCAGTACTTC.

The chain couples TRBV11-2 to TRBJ2-1; 8 bases align to TRBD2. There are 18 residues in the CDR3. Germline loops: CDR1 SGHAT, CDR2 FQNNGV. Trimming at V came to 1 base and at J to 1 base, leaving 9 bases not matched to a gene. CDR3 nucleotides: TGTGCCAGCAGCTTAGGGCTAGCCCGGGGGGGATCCTACAATGAGCAGTTCTTC. This codes for CASSLGLARGGSYNEQFF.

Only a few counts were recorded for this clone. The rearrangement uses TRBV5-1 and TRBJ1-3; no reliable D call. Trimming removed 0 bases at V and 8 bases at J, with 9 bases between. The CDR3 has 13 amino acids. Per the germline V gene, CDR1 is SGHRS and CDR2 is YFSETQ. CDR3: CASSLGRPDTIYF. CDR3 nucleotides: TGCGCCAGCAGCTTGGGACGGCCAGACACCATATATTTT.

This clone was found once. The rearrangement uses TRBV18 and TRBJ2-2, with 11 bases lining up with TRBD2. With V trimmed by 3 bases and J by 7 bases, 16 bases remained unmatched. This CDR3 is built from 19 residues. The germline gives CDR1 KGHSH, CDR2 LQKENI. In nucleotides, the CDR3 is TGTGCCAGCTCACCTCCGGGGGCATCACTAGCGGGAGTTGGCGGGGAGCTGTTTTTT. Its protein product is CASSPPGASLAGVGGELFF. Full variable domain (outside the CDR3, taken from reference TRBV18 and TRBJ2-2): NAGVMQNPRHLVRRRGQEARLRCSPMKGHSHVYWYRQLPEEGLKFMVYLQKENIIDESGMPKERFSAEFPKEGPSILRIQQVVRGDSAAYFCASSPPGASLAGVGGELFFGEGSRLTVL.

This clone was counted between two and nine times. This CDR3 is also generated by other DNA sequences in the sample. CDR3 sequence: CAISGGYEQYF. CDR3 bases: TGTGCCATCAGTGGAGGGTATGAGCAGTACTTC. The chain has TRBV10-3 and TRBJ2-7, with D maybe TRBD2 (5 bases). This CDR3 has 11 residues. V lost 4 bases to trimming and J lost 7 bases, with 8 bases between them. The germline V gene has CDR1 ENHRY and CDR2 SYGVKD.

The chain employs TRBV5-1 and TRBJ2-7; a weak D match, TRBD1 (5 bases). This CDR3 contains 14 residues. V dropped 4 bases and J dropped 1 base, with 12 bases sitting between them. Germline values: CDR1 SGHRS, CDR2 YFSETQ. The CDR3 is CASSPKQESYEQYF. The CDR3 region has the DNA TGCGCCAGCAGCCCGAAACAGGAATCCTACGAGCAGTACTTC.

This chain connects TRBV29-1 to TRBJ1-2; the D is unclear. The CDR3 is 12 residues long. Per germline, CDR1 SQVTM and CDR2 ANQGSEA. V was pared by 6 bases and J by 7 bases, with 15 bases between. CDR3 in amino acids: CSVASGGPGYTF. The CDR3 nucleotides are TGCAGCGTGGCCTCAGGTGGGCCTGGCTACACCTTC.

In DNA, the CDR3 is TGTGCCAGCAGAGTTCCGGAATCCACTGAAGCTTTCTTT. Its protein product is CASRVPESTEAFF. J is TRBJ1-1 and V is TRBV6-6; no reliable D call. Germline-derived CDR1 and CDR2 are MNHNY and SVGAGI (reference sequence). The CDR3 runs 13 residues. With 6 bases removed from V and 4 bases from J, the gap between germline ends came to 12 bases.

A few counts support this clone. The V and J genes are TRBV5-4 and TRBJ2-1; 10 nucleotides align to TRBD2. The V and J ends lost 8 bases and 8 bases, in that order; junction bases with no gene match: 7. Germline V gene sequence: CDR1 SGHNT, CDR2 YYREEE (reference sequence). CDR3 length: 13 residues. This CDR3 is CARQREGRDEQFF. CDR3 bases: TGTGCCAGACAGCGGGAGGGCCGGGATGAGCAGTTCTTC.

This clone was detected once. The V call is TRBV27, the J call TRBJ2-5, with TRBD1 matching 9 bases. This CDR3 has 13 amino acids. V gave up 6 bases and J gave up 12 bases; unmatched junction bases: 11. The V gene's germline CDR1 is MNHEY and CDR2 SMNVEV (reference sequence). CDR3 sequence reads: CASSGQGSVNEYF. The CDR3 nucleotides are TGTGCCAGCAGCGGACAGGGGTCTGTTAACGAGTACTTC.

The chain joins TRBV27 to TRBJ1-4; 8 nucleotides align to TRBD1. The CDR3 is made up of 16 amino acids. The V segment lost 2 bases and the J segment 7 bases; nucleotides outside the gene matches: 9. Germline V gene lookup returns CDR1 MNHEY and CDR2 SMNVEV (reference sequence). The CDR3 DNA reads as TGTGCCAGCAGTTTAGCAGGGGGCGTAAGTTTTGAAAAACTGTTTTTT. This sequence encodes CASSLAGGVSFEKLFF.